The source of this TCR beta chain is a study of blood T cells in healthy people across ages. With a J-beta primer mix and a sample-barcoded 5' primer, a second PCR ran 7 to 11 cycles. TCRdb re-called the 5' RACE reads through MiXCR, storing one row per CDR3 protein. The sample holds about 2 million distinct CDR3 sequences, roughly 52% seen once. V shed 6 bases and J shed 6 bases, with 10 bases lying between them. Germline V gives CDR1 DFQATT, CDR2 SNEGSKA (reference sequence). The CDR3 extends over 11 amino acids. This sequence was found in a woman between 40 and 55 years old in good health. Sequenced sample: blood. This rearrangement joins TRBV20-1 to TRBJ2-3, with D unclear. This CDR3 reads CSATHGDTQYF. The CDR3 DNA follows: TGCAGTGCGACCCATGGGGATACGCAGTATTTT.